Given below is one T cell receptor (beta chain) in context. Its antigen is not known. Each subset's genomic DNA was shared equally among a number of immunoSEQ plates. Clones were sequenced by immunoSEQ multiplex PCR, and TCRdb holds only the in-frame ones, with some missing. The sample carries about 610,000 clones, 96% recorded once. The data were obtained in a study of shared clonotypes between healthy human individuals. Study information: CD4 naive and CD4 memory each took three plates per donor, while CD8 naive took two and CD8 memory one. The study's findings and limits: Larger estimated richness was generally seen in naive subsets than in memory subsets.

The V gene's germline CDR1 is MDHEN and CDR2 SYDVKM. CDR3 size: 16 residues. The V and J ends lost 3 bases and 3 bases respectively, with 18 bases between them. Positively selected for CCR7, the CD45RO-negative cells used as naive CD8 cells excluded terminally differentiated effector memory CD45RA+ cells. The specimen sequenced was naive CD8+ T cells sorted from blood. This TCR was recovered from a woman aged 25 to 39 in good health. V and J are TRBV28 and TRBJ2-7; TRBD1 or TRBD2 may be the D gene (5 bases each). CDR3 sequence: CASSLGRDPSGYEQYF. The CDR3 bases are TGTGCCAGCAGTTTGGGCCGGGACCCCTCAGGCTACGAGCAGTACTTC.